Reported below is one T cell receptor (beta chain). Its antigen is unidentified. This record comes from a study of blood T cells in healthy people across ages. At the level of the study: Capture by template switching was about one barcoded beta molecule per two T cells. Findings and caveats of the study: A roughly linear age-dependent decrease characterized TCR beta diversity per million T cells.

A sample-barcoded 5' primer and a J-beta primer mix were used in a second PCR of roughly 7 to 12 cycles. MiXCR was run by TCRdb on the 5' RACE reads, yielding one entry per CDR3 protein. Here the sample spans 700,000 to 850,000 distinct CDR3 sequences, about 53% being singletons. Sequencing used blood. This receptor was identified in a man aged 80 or over in good health.

CDR3 residues: CASSHKTGGNIQYF. The DNA for the CDR3 is TGTGCCAGCAGCCATAAGACAGGGGGTAACATTCAGTACTTC. This sequence joins TRBV3-1 and TRBJ2-4; 9 positions match TRBD1. Germline trimming cut 3 bases from V and 7 bases from J; bases unmatched to any gene: 4. This CDR3 is built from 14 residues. From germline, CDR1 is LGHDT and CDR2 YNNKEL (reference sequence).